This paragraph covers one T cell receptor beta chain sequence. TCRdb keeps only in-frame clones here, not all; method: immunoSEQ multiplex PCR. The repertoire holds approximately 87,000 clones, with just over 90% as singletons. This specimen comes from a study of T cell changes during pregnancy in multiple sclerosis. The germline CDR1 and CDR2 sequences are SGHRS and YFSETQ. This CDR3 has 15 amino acids. V was trimmed by 3 bases and J by 4 bases, leaving 16 bases between them. The V gene is TRBV5-1, the J gene TRBJ1-1, with a possible D match to TRBD1 (5 bases). This clonotype was sampled from a female donor with multiple sclerosis, enrolled in a pregnancy study. The sequenced sample was CD4+ T cells from peripheral blood mononuclear cells, obtained in the second trimester of pregnancy. CDR3 DNA: TGCGCCAGCAGCTGGGTCCGGGGGAAAGGCACTGAAGCTTTCTTT. This codes for CASSWVRGKGTEAFF.